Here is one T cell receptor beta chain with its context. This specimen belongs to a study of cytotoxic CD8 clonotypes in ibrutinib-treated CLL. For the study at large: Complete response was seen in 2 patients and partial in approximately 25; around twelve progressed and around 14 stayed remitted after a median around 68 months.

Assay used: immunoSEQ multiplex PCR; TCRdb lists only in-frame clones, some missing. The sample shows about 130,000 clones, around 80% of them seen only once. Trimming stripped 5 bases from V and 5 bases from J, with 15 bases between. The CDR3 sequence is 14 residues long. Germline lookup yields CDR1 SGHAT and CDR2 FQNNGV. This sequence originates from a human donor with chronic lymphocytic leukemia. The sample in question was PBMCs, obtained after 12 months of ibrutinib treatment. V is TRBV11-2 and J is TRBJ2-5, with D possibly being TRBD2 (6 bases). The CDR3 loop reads CASSPSGGMETQYF. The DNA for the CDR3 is TGTGCCAGCAGCCCCAGTGGAGGGATGGAGACCCAGTACTTC. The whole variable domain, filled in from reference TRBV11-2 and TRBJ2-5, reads EAGVAQSPRYKIIEKRQSVAFWCNPISGHATLYWYQQILGQGPKLLIQFQNNGVVDDSQLPKDRFSAERLKGVDSTLKIQPAKLEDSAVYLCASSPSGGMETQYFGPGTRLLVL.